These T cell receptor beta chains were read from a single sample in a study of CD8 T cells in ankylosing spondylitis. TCRdb re-called the 5' RACE reads through MiXCR, storing one row per CDR3 protein. The table includes 130,000 or so distinct CDR3 sequences, about 15% detected once. What was sequenced was blood, either unsorted or a sorted T cell fraction (not recorded which). The receptor set was obtained from a male donor with ankylosing spondylitis. Both conserved end residues are trimmed from each CDR3.

j_call v_call cdr3_aa
TRBJ2-2 TRBV6-5 ASSHSGIGELF
TRBJ2-7 TRBV4-1 ASSQVEGGVSEQY
TRBJ2-1 TRBV28 ASRPNLAGVGEQF
TRBJ2-2 TRBV5-1 ASSRGLNTGELF
TRBJ1-1 TRBV5-8 ASSFDREAF
TRBJ1-5 TRBV4-1 ASSQDRGNNQPQH
TRBJ2-7 TRBV18 ASSPPQRTDYEQY
TRBJ2-2 TRBV2 ASSRAGELF
TRBJ2-7 TRBV28 ASRRETYEQY
TRBJ2-4 TRBV11-2 ASSLGGLAKNIQY
TRBJ1-1 TRBV29-1 SVLIGGNTEAF
TRBJ2-7 TRBV6-1 AIPGQGVDEQY
TRBJ1-5 TRBV9 ASSGTGNANQPQH
TRBJ1-2 TRBV29-1 STAGGSNYGYT
TRBJ2-1 TRBV7-2 ASSLRTGPYNEQF
TRBJ2-7 TRBV19 ARMTGSYHEQY
TRBJ2-3 TRBV7-8 ASSLGLGSTDTQY
TRBJ2-3 TRBV12-3/TRBV12-4 ASSDTGGHDTQY
TRBJ2-7 TRBV28 ASSPPGDYEQY
TRBJ1-1 TRBV2 ASSVLVRGMNTEAF
TRBJ1-2 TRBV2 ASRPPPDGWYGYT
TRBJ2-3 TRBV5-1 ASSTRTSPPLTDTQY
TRBJ2-1 TRBV7-2 ASSFGGDHEQF
TRBJ2-2 TRBV5-1 ASSAVAGELF
TRBJ2-7 TRBV7-9 ASSLTQGGQIYEQY
TRBJ2-1 TRBV27 ASILTSGLYNEQF
TRBJ1-2 TRBV29-1 SADRGNYGYT
TRBJ1-2 TRBV27 TAGWGYT
TRBJ2-1 TRBV3-1 ASSPPDRDYEQF
TRBJ2-3 TRBV4-3 ASSQDISGSSTDTQY
TRBJ1-5 TRBV27 ASSYGSGQPQH
TRBJ1-1 TRBV29-1 SVEPRGLLNTEAF
TRBJ1-5 TRBV7-9 ASSLGGIGQPQH
TRBJ2-1 TRBV7-9 ASSTTSGRSYNEQF
TRBJ1-1 TRBV27 ASSLGMGGQGEAF
TRBJ1-5 TRBV24-1 ATSDWSGDGNQPQH
TRBJ1-2 TRBV20-1 SARINYGYT
TRBJ2-7 TRBV7-8 ASSLVRDPAYEQY
TRBJ2-7 TRBV27 ASSLTSGLYEQY
TRBJ2-7 TRBV20-1 SAPGSGRKYEQY
TRBJ1-1 TRBV27 ATQGGTEAF
TRBJ2-7 TRBV7-9 ASSSGQGGWHYEQY
TRBJ2-1 TRBV29-1 SVGLGVSYNEQF
TRBJ2-1 TRBV20-1 SARDRSESGSYNEQF
TRBJ2-7 TRBV4-3 ASSQGFAGMTYEQY
TRBJ2-7 TRBV11-1 ASSWTSGSTENEQY
TRBJ2-7 TRBV5-1 ASSGGLAGAYEQY
TRBJ2-3 TRBV7-9 ASSSGLAGADKYTQY
TRBJ2-7 TRBV27 ASGREAEQY
TRBJ1-1 TRBV7-9 ASSPSTTEAF
TRBJ1-1 TRBV20-1 SVTYGGYTEAF
TRBJ2-5 TRBV12-3/TRBV12-4 ASSYAGSGRSGGQY
TRBJ2-1 TRBV4-3 ASSGRTGWGDEQF
TRBJ2-7 TRBV28 ASKYDRVYEQY
TRBJ1-2 TRBV27 ASSSGTENYGYT
TRBJ2-3 TRBV12-3/TRBV12-4 ASSLAGMGVTQY
TRBJ2-6 TRBV12-3/TRBV12-4 ASSPGGTISGANVLT